Sequencing of this T cell receptor (beta chain) was carried out in a study of OX40 agonist ivuxolimab in advanced cancers. Study in general: The group had a mean age of approximately 60 years, ranged from about 23 to 85, and was approximately 81% male.

The germline V gene has CDR1 MNHNY and CDR2 SVGAGI (reference sequence). This CDR3 is built from 14 residues. V dropped 5 bases and J dropped 0 bases, with 10 bases sitting between them. This table comes from immunoSEQ multiplex PCR, and its TCRdb copy is limited to in-frame clones, with some not included. The table has about 93,000 clones, roughly 94% seen once. The sequenced sample was CD4+ or CD8+ T cells sorted from blood, obtained in a trial of the OX40 agonist ivuxolimab. The clonotype originates from an adult with an advanced solid tumor such as melanoma, head and neck, liver or kidney cancer. The chain combines TRBV6-6 with TRBJ1-1, with unresolved D. The CDR3, as DNA: TGTGCCAGCAGTCCGGCCCCCTTGAACACTGAAGCTTTCTTT. Translation: CASSPAPLNTEAFF.